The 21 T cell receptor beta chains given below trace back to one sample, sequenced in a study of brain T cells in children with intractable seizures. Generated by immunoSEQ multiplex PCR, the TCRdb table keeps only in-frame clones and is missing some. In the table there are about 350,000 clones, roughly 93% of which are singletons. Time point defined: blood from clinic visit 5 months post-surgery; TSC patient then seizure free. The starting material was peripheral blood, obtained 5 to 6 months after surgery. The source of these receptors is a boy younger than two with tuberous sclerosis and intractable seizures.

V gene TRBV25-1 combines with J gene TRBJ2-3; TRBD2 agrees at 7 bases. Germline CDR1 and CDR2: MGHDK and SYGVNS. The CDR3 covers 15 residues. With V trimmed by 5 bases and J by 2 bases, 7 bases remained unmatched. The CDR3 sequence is CASSRLERDTDTQYF. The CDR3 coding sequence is TGTGCCAGCAGTCGATTGGAGCGGGACACAGATACGCAGTATTTT.

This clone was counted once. For the CDR3, the DNA is TGTGCCAGCAGCGCAAATTCACTAGACCCCCTTACCTACAATGAGCAGTTCTTC. Protein: CASSANSLDPLTYNEQFF. The rearrangement uses TRBV9 and TRBJ2-1; D may be TRBD2 (5 bases). Germline CDR1 is SGDLS and CDR2 is YYNGEE. The CDR3 spans 18 residues. Trimming took off 3 bases at V and 2 bases at J, with 21 bases between the two ends.

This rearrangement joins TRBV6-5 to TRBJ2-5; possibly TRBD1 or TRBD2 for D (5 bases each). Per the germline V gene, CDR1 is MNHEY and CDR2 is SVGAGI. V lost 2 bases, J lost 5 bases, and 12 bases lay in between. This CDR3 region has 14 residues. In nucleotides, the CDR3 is TGTGCCAGCAGTTACAGTAATTGGGGGGAGACCCAGTACTTC. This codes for CASSYSNWGETQYF.

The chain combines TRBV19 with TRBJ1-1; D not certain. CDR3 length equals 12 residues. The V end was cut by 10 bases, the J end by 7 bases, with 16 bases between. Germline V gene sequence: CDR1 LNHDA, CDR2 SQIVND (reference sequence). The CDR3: CATRAGVNEAFF. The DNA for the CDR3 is TGTGCCACCCGAGCGGGAGTAAATGAAGCTTTCTTT.

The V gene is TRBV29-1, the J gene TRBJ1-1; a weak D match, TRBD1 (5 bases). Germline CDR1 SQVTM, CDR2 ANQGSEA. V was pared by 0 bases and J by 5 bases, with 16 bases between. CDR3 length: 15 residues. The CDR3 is CSVEEGVQGRTEAFF. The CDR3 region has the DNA TGCAGCGTTGAAGAAGGTGTCCAGGGACGTACTGAAGCTTTCTTT.

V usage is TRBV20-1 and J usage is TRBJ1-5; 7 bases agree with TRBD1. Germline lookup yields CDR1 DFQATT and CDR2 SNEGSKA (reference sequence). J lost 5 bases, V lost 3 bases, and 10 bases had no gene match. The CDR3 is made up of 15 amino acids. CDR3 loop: CSASIGDRSYQPQHF. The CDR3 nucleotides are TGCAGTGCTAGTATCGGGGACAGATCATATCAGCCCCAGCATTTT.

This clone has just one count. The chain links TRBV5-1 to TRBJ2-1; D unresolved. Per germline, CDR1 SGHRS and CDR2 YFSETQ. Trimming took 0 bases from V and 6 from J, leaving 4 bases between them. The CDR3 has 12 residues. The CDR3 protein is CASSLGLNEQFF. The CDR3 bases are TGCGCCAGCAGCTTGGGCCTCAATGAGCAGTTCTTC.

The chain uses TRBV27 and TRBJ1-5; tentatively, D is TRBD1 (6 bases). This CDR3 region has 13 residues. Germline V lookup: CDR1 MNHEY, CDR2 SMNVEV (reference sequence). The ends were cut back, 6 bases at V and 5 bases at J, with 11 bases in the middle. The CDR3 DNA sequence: TGTGCCAGCAGCGAACAGGGAGATCAGCCCCAGCATTTT. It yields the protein CASSEQGDQPQHF.

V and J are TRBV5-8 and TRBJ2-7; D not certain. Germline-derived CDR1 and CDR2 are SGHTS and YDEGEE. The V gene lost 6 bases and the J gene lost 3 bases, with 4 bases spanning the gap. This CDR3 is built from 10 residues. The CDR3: CASNDYEQYF. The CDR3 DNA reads TGTGCCAGCAACGACTACGAGCAGTACTTC.

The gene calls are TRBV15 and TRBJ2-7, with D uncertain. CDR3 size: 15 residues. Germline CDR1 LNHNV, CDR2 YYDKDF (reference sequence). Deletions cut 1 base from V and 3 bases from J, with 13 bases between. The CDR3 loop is CATSRVGSLIYEQYF. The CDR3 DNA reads TGTGCCACCAGCAGAGTTGGTAGTTTGATCTACGAGCAGTACTTC.

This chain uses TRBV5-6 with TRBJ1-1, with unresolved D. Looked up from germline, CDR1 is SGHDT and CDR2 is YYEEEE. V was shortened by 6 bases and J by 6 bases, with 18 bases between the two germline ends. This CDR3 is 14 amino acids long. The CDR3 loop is CASTEGGPASEAFF. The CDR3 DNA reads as TGTGCCAGCACCGAGGGCGGGCCGGCCTCTGAAGCTTTCTTT.

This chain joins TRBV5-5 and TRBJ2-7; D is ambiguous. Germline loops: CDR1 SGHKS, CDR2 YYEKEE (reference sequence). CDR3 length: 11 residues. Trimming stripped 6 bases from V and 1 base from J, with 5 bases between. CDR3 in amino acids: CASTNSYEQYF. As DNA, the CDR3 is TGTGCCAGCACTAATTCCTACGAGCAGTACTTC.

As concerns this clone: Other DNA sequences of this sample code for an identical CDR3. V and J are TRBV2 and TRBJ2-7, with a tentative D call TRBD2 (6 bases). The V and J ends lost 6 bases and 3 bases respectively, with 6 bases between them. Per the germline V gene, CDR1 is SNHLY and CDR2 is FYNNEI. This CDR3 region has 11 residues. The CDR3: CASRGGYEQYF. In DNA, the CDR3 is TGTGCCAGCAGGGGAGGCTACGAGCAGTACTTC.

The CDR3: CASSLAASGGIVQETQYF. The CDR3 DNA sequence: TGCGCCAGCAGCTTGGCGGCTAGCGGGGGCATAGTCCAAGAGACCCAGTACTTC. V and J are TRBV5-1 and TRBJ2-5; 10 bases are shared with TRBD2. The CDR3 extends over 18 amino acids. V was pared by 0 bases and J by 1 base, with 9 bases of the junction left unmatched. In germline, CDR1 is SGHRS, CDR2 YFSETQ.

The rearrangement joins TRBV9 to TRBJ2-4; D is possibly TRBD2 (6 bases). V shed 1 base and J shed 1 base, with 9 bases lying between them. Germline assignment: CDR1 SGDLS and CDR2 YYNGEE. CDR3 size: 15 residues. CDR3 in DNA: TGTGCCAGCAGCGTACGGGACTCCGCCAAAAACATTCAGTACTTC. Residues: CASSVRDSAKNIQYF.

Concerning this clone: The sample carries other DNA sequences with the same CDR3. As DNA, the CDR3 is TGTGCCAGCAGTGGCTCCTACGAGCAGTACTTC. It translates to CASSGSYEQYF. The chain couples TRBV12-3 or TRBV12-4 to TRBJ2-7; unclear D gene. Trimming pared 5 bases from V and 0 bases from J, leaving 2 bases between. The CDR3 has 11 residues.

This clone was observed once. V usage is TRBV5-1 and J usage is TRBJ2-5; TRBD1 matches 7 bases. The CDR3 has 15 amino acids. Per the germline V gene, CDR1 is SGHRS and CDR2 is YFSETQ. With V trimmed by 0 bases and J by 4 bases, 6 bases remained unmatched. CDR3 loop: CASSLADRVGETQYF. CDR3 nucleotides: TGCGCCAGCAGCTTGGCCGACAGGGTAGGAGAGACCCAGTACTTC.

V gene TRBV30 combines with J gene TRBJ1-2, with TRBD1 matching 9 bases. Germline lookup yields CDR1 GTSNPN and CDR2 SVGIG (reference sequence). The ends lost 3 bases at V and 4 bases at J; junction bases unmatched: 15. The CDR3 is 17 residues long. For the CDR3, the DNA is TGTGCCTGGAGCCTAGGGGACAGGGATATTCCCATCTATGGCTACACCTTC. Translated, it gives CAWSLGDRDIPIYGYTF.

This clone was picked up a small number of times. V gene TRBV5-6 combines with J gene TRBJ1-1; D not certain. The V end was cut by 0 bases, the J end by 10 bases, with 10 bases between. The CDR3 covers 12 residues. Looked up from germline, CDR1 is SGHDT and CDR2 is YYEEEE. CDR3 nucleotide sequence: TGTGCCAGCAGCTTGGACCAGGCTACAGCTTTCTTT. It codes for CASSLDQATAFF.

The CDR3: CASSQVPLLGGNTIYF. DNA of the CDR3: TGTGCCAGCAGCCAAGTGCCGCTACTGGGTGGAAACACCATATATTTT. The V and J genes are TRBV3-1 (or the pseudogene TRBV3-2) and TRBJ1-3; D gene unclear. V was shortened by 1 base and J by 3 bases, with 13 bases between the two germline ends. The CDR3 totals 16 residues. Germline lookup yields CDR1 LGHDT and CDR2 YNNKEL (reference sequence).

The CDR3 region is CASSFTVQRAKNIQYF. The CDR3 DNA reads as TGCGCCAGCAGCTTTACAGTACAACGAGCCAAAAACATTCAGTACTTC. This sequence joins TRBV5-1 and TRBJ2-4, with D unclear. V gave up 2 bases and J gave up 0 bases, with 12 bases separating them. CDR1 and CDR2 (germline): SGHRS, YFSETQ. CDR3 length equals 16 residues.